The 26 T cell receptor beta chains reported below all come from one sample, sequenced in a study of Ad26.COV2.S vaccination and SARS-CoV-2 variants. Libraries were prepared by immunoSEQ multiplex PCR; TCRdb keeps only in-frame clonotypes and omits some of them. There are about 410,000 clones in the sample; more than 85% occur only once, and 3.5% lies in the top ten. Treatment in this sample: 19 received Ad26.COV2.S at low or high dose, single or two shots; 5 received placebo; per-sample allocation not given. Repertoires come from day 63 after the first vaccine or placebo injection. This material consisted of peripheral blood, taken in a trial of Ad26.COV2.S vaccine versus placebo. These TCRs come from a person between 18 and 65 years old who received the Ad26.COV2.S COVID-19 vaccine or a placebo.

The chain couples TRBV5-6 to TRBJ2-7, with a possible D match to TRBD1 (7 bases). The germline V and J ends were trimmed by 3 bases and 3 bases, with 16 bases remaining between them. This CDR3 region has 15 residues. The germline CDR1 and CDR2 sequences are SGHDT and YYEEEE. The chain's CDR3 is CASSSYRGGDYEQYF. CDR3 nucleotides: TGTGCCAGCAGCTCCTACAGGGGAGGAGACTACGAGCAGTACTTC.

This clone is a singleton in its sample. The chain couples TRBV6-5 to TRBJ1-1, with D possibly being TRBD1 (5 bases). This CDR3 spans 14 amino acids. Germline CDR1 and CDR2: MNHEY and SVGAGI. Trimming pared 11 bases from V and 1 base from J, leaving 17 bases between. The CDR3, as DNA: TGTGCCGCGCTCCCCCGGGGGGGGAACACTGAAGCTTTCTTT. This sequence encodes CAALPRGGNTEAFF.

The chain couples TRBV28 to TRBJ1-2; maybe TRBD1 (5 bases). V lost 2 bases, J lost 4 bases, and 8 bases lay in between. This CDR3 is built from 13 residues. Germline CDR1 reads MDHEN; CDR2 reads SYDVKM. In DNA, the CDR3 is TGTGCCAGCAGTTTAAGGGGACCCTATGGCTACACCTTC. It is translated as CASSLRGPYGYTF.

J is TRBJ1-2 and V is TRBV13, with a possible D match to TRBD1 (5 bases). CDR1 PRHDT and CDR2 FYEKMQ come from the germline V gene (reference sequence). V was clipped by 2 bases and J by 8 bases, with 12 bases between them. CDR3 length: 13 amino acids. The CDR3 bases are TGTGCCAGCAGCTTATCAGGGATGAGAGGCTACACCTTC. The encoded protein is CASSLSGMRGYTF.

The table lists this clone with a count of one. V usage is TRBV12-3 or TRBV12-4 and J usage is TRBJ1-2; a weak D match, TRBD1 (5 bases). Trimming pared 6 bases from V and 1 base from J, leaving 9 bases between. This CDR3 is 13 amino acids long. Here the CDR3 reads CASSRGVNYGYTF. As DNA, the CDR3 is TGTGCCAGCAGCCGGGGGGTTAACTATGGCTACACCTTC.

This sequence joins TRBV30 and TRBJ2-7, with 11 bases that match TRBD2. Looked up from germline, CDR1 is GTSNPN and CDR2 is SVGIG (reference sequence). The V gene end was trimmed by 8 bases and the J gene end by 3 bases; junction bases not matched to a gene: 0. CDR3 length: 11 amino acids. The CDR3: CAGTSGYEQYF. CDR3 DNA: TGTGCCGGGACTAGCGGCTACGAGCAGTACTTC. Full variable domain (remainder filled in from reference TRBV30 and TRBJ2-7): SQTIHQWPATLVQPVGSPLSLECTVEGTSNPNLYWYRQAAGRGLQLLFYSVGIGQISSEVPQNLSASRPQDRQFILSSKKLLLSDSGFYLCAGTSGYEQYFGPGTRLTVT.

The chain links TRBV7-8 to TRBJ1-2; tentative D call: TRBD1 (5 bases). V was cut by 4 bases and J by 5 bases, with 20 bases left in between. This CDR3 has 16 residues. The germline CDR1 and CDR2 sequences are SGHVS and FQNEAQ. Here the CDR3 DNA reads TGTGCCAGCAGCTCGTCTATTCTCGGGACTGCTTATGGCTACACCTTC. Its translation is CASSSSILGTAYGYTF.

The chain links TRBV24-1 to TRBJ2-1, with 8 positions matching TRBD2. CDR1 and CDR2 from the germline V gene are KGHDR and SFDVKD. The CDR3 contains 16 residues. The J segment lost 1 base and the V segment lost 4 bases, leaving 5 bases of the junction unmatched. The CDR3 protein is CATSEGGGPSYNEQFF. The CDR3 DNA reads TGTGCCACCAGTGAAGGCGGGGGGCCTTCCTACAATGAGCAGTTCTTC.

This clone was seen more than once but under ten times. The chain combines TRBV7-9 with TRBJ2-2, with 11 positions matching TRBD1. Germline trimming cut 2 bases from V and 6 bases from J; bases unmatched to any gene: 2. Germline V gives CDR1 SEHNR, CDR2 FQNEAQ (reference sequence). This CDR3 has 15 amino acids. Here the CDR3 DNA reads TGTGCCAGCAGCTTACTGGGACAGGGGGCCGGGGAGCTGTTTTTT. Protein: CASSLLGQGAGELFF.

This clone occurred once. V usage is TRBV6-5 and J usage is TRBJ2-1, with unresolved D. The V gene lost 6 bases and the J gene lost 10 bases, with 13 bases spanning the gap. The CDR3 covers 12 residues. From germline, CDR1 is MNHEY and CDR2 SVGAGI. CDR3 sequence: CASSPGALEQFF. The CDR3 DNA is TGTGCCAGCAGCCCCGGCGCCCTAGAGCAGTTCTTC.

The sample holds one count of this clone. This chain uses TRBV3-1 (or the pseudogene TRBV3-2) with TRBJ1-1; D is uncertain. The CDR3 is 15 amino acids. V was pared by 1 base and J by 11 bases, with 20 bases between. Per the germline V gene, CDR1 is LGHDT and CDR2 is YNNKEL (reference sequence). CDR3 sequence reads: CASSQGPIGVTGAFF. The CDR3 nucleotides read TGTGCCAGCAGCCAAGGTCCGATAGGAGTTACCGGTGCTTTCTTT.

In this sample, this clone turned up once. The gene calls are TRBV7-9 and TRBJ2-2, with 10 bases identical to TRBD2. The CDR3 length is 16 residues. Germline V CDR1 and CDR2: SEHNR, FQNEAQ (reference sequence). V was pared by 5 bases and J by 2 bases, with 5 bases of the junction left unmatched. The CDR3: CASSPLAGKNTGELFF. CDR3 DNA sequence: TGTGCCAGCAGCCCACTAGCGGGGAAAAACACCGGGGAGCTGTTTTTT.

The V gene is TRBV5-4, the J gene TRBJ1-2; D gene ambiguous. CDR3 size: 14 residues. Germline CDR1 SGHNT, CDR2 YYREEE (reference sequence). Trimming pared 0 bases from V and 4 bases from J, leaving 10 bases between. CDR3 in DNA: TGTGCCAGCAGCTTGGGCAGGAATTCCTATGGCTACACCTTC. Translating it yields CASSLGRNSYGYTF.

This sequence joins TRBV6-5 and TRBJ2-7; TRBD1 matches 8 bases. After removal of 7 bases from V and 3 bases from J, the junction contained 11 bases not matched to a gene. The germline CDR1 and CDR2 sequences are MNHEY and SVGAGI. The CDR3 loop spans 15 amino acids. The CDR3 spells CASTADRADYYEQYF. DNA for the CDR3: TGTGCCAGCACCGCGGACAGGGCCGACTACTACGAGCAGTACTTC.

The gene calls are TRBV29-1 and TRBJ2-1; 8 bases align to TRBD1. J gave up 7 bases and V 7 bases, and 9 bases lay outside the gene matches. The germline V gene has CDR1 SQVTM and CDR2 ANQGSEA. CDR3 size: 13 residues. CDR3 nucleotides: TGCAGCGACCTGGACAGGGACTCGAATGAGCAGTTCTTC. Translation gives CSDLDRDSNEQFF.

This chain joins TRBV7-2 and TRBJ1-4, with a possible D match to TRBD1 (5 bases). The CDR3 contains 15 residues. V lost 1 base, J lost 4 bases, and 10 bases lay in between. Germline V lookup: CDR1 SGHTA, CDR2 FQGNSA. The CDR3 is CASSLGVGGNEKLFF. The CDR3 DNA sequence: TGTGCCAGCAGCTTAGGGGTCGGGGGTAATGAAAAACTGTTTTTT. Full variable domain (outside the CDR3, taken from reference TRBV7-2 and TRBJ1-4): GAGVSQSPSNKVTEKGKDVELRCDPISGHTALYWYRQSLGQGLEFLIYFQGNSAPDKSGLPSDRFSAERTGGSVSTLTIQRTQQEDSAVYLCASSLGVGGNEKLFFGSGTQLSVL.

This clone was counted a single time. The J gene is TRBJ2-3, the V gene TRBV5-1; D is possibly TRBD2 (6 bases). Germline V gene sequence: CDR1 SGHRS, CDR2 YFSETQ. V shed 0 bases and J shed 3 bases, with 8 bases lying between them. The CDR3 has 14 amino acids. This CDR3 is CASSLAGVTDTQYF. The CDR3 DNA is TGCGCCAGCAGCTTGGCGGGGGTAACAGATACGCAGTATTTT.

V is TRBV7-8 and J is TRBJ2-7, with 10 bases matching TRBD1. V gave up 5 bases and J gave up 5 bases; unmatched junction bases: 6. This CDR3 comprises 14 residues. Germline loops: CDR1 SGHVS, CDR2 FQNEAQ. Written as DNA, the CDR3 is TGTGCCAGCAGCAACTGGGACAGGGGTAACGAGCAGTACTTC. This sequence encodes CASSNWDRGNEQYF.

This chain connects TRBV6-5 to TRBJ2-2, with D perhaps given as TRBD1 or TRBD2 (6 bases each). Germline V CDR1 and CDR2: MNHEY, SVGAGI. The ends were cut back, 7 bases at V and 5 bases at J, with 11 bases in the middle. The CDR3 extends over 13 amino acids. The CDR3 region is CASKQGGTGELFF. CDR3 in DNA: TGTGCCAGCAAACAGGGAGGAACCGGGGAGCTGTTTTTT.

The chain is built from TRBV6-1 and TRBJ1-2, with D uncertain. Germline lookup yields CDR1 MNHNS and CDR2 SASEGT. Trimming left V 3 bases short and J 1 base short, with 12 bases between. The CDR3 length is 15 residues. The CDR3 loop reads CASSEPGVLNYGYTF. Here the CDR3 DNA reads TGTGCCAGCAGTGAGCCAGGCGTACTTAACTATGGCTACACCTTC.

This chain connects TRBV5-4 to TRBJ2-5; possible D gene TRBD2, 6 bases. The germline V and J ends were trimmed by 0 bases and 2 bases, with 8 bases remaining between them. CDR1 and CDR2 from the germline V gene are SGHNT and YYREEE (reference sequence). The CDR3 runs to 14 residues. The chain's CDR3 is CASSLAREQETQYF. The CDR3 DNA reads as TGTGCCAGCAGCTTGGCCCGGGAGCAAGAGACCCAGTACTTC.

V and J are TRBV7-9 and TRBJ1-5; no firm D call. V was cut by 5 bases and J by 3 bases, with 11 bases left in between. The CDR3 runs 14 residues. Germline V CDR1 and CDR2: SEHNR, FQNEAQ (reference sequence). The CDR3 region is CASSTDEPNQPQHF. The DNA for the CDR3 is TGTGCCAGCAGCACCGACGAGCCCAATCAGCCCCAGCATTTT.

This clone was observed once. This chain joins TRBV3-1 (or the pseudogene TRBV3-2) and TRBJ1-3, with a tentative D call TRBD1 (5 bases). The CDR3 contains 17 residues. Germline CDR1 LGHDT, CDR2 YNNKEL (reference sequence). V lost 0 bases and J 0 bases, leaving 12 bases between the germline ends. In DNA, the CDR3 is TGTGCCAGCAGCCAAGACCCCGGGACCGACTCTGGAAACACCATATATTTT. As protein: CASSQDPGTDSGNTIYF.

This chain uses TRBV5-1 with TRBJ1-1; D is perhaps TRBD1 (5 bases). Per germline, CDR1 SGHRS and CDR2 YFSETQ. The CDR3 runs 14 residues. V gave up 3 bases and J gave up 5 bases, with 14 bases separating them. The CDR3 reads CASSSRDGNTEAFF. The DNA for the CDR3 is TGCGCCAGCAGCTCCCGGGACGGCAATACTGAAGCTTTCTTT.

The chain is built from TRBV28 and TRBJ1-5; perhaps TRBD1 as D (5 bases). Looked up from germline, CDR1 is MDHEN and CDR2 is SYDVKM. CDR3 length equals 15 residues. Trimming cost V 2 bases and J 3 bases, with 11 bases left between them. CDR3 region: CASSLIGGSNQPQHF. CDR3 nucleotide sequence: TGTGCCAGCAGTTTAATCGGGGGTTCCAATCAGCCCCAGCATTTT.

The rearrangement uses TRBV13 and TRBJ2-4, with D possibly matching TRBD2 (5 bases). The length of the CDR3 is 14 residues. V gave up 6 bases and J gave up 0 bases, with 9 bases separating them. Germline values: CDR1 PRHDT, CDR2 FYEKMQ (reference sequence). CDR3 loop: CASRVGLAKNIQYF. CDR3 DNA: TGTGCCAGCAGAGTAGGACTAGCCAAAAACATTCAGTACTTC. Drawing the rest from reference TRBV13 and TRBJ2-4, the complete variable domain is AAGVIQSPRHLIKEKRETATLKCYPIPRHDTVYWYQQGPGQDPQFLISFYEKMQSDKGSIPDRFSAQQFSDYHSELNMSSLELGDSALYFCASRVGLAKNIQYFGAGTRLSVL.